This record covers a single TCR beta chain. Its target is not known. TCRdb reanalyzed the 5' RACE reads and collapses them to one entry per CDR3 protein, without DNA. With about 300,000 distinct CDR3 sequences in the sample, the ten largest clones hold more than 3.5%. CDR3 length equals 15 residues. The germline V gene has CDR1 SGHTA and CDR2 FQGNSA. This sample stems from a study of T cells expressing NK-cell markers. Study-level information: Serological testing identified most of the eight sequenced donors as HCMV-seropositive and one as seronegative. Notes on the study in general: Several of the donors carried dominant NKG2C+ clonotypes that took up roughly 1.0-7.0% of their CD8+ T cells.

The chain uses TRBV7-2 and TRBJ1-1; TCRdb outputs TRBD1, but without DNA this stays unchecked. The receptor was derived from a woman between 18 and 69 years old in good health. Sequences were obtained from blood T cells: a sorted CD56 or NKG2C T cell subset, CD4+ or CD8+ T cells, or bulk PBMC T cells (not recorded which). The CDR3 loop is CASSFTGVGNTEAFF.